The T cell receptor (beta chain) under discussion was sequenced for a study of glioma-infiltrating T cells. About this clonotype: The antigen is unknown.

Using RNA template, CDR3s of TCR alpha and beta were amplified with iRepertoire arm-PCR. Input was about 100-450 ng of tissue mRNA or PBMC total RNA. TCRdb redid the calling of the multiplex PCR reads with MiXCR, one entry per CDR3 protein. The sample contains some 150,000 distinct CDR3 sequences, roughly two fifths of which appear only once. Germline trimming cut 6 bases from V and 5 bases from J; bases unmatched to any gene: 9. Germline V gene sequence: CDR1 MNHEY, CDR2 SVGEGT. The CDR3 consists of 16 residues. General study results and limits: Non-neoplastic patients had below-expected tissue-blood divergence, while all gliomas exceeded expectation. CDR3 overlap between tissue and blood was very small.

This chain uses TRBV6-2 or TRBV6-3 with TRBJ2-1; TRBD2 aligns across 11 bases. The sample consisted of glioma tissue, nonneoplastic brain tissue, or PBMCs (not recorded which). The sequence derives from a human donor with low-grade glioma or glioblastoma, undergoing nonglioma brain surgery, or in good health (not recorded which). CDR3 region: CASSFLAGGGNNEQFF. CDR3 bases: TGTGCCAGCAGCTTTCTAGCGGGGGGAGGAAACAATGAGCAGTTCTTC.